Presented here are 30 T cell receptor beta chains from one specimen sequenced in a study of T cell responses to AZD1222 COVID-19 vaccine. The table came from immunoSEQ multiplex PCR; TCRdb's copy has only in-frame clones and leaves some out. The sample has some 22,000 clones, around 82% seen once. The sample was peripheral blood, taken on day 0 of AZD1222 vaccination. All receptors derive from an adult in good health.

The V call is TRBV11-1, the J call TRBJ2-7; D ambiguous. From germline, CDR1 is SGHAT and CDR2 FQDESV (reference sequence). The CDR3 contains 13 residues. With 0 bases removed from V and 6 bases from J, the gap between germline ends came to 9 bases. The CDR3 coding sequence is TGTGCCAGCAGCTTAGCGTCTGCCAGCGAGCAGTACTTC. Amino acid sequence: CASSLASASEQYF.

This clone has only one observation. The chain employs TRBV6-5 and TRBJ1-2; D not resolved. V lost 6 bases to trimming and J lost 2 bases, with 13 bases between them. The length of the CDR3 is 14 residues. Germline loops: CDR1 MNHEY, CDR2 SVGAGI. The CDR3 region has the DNA TGTGCCAGCAGCCTAGGCCCGGCAAACTATGGCTACACCTTC. It codes for CASSLGPANYGYTF.

The CDR3 spells CASSPGTSGITDTQYF. The CDR3 nucleotides read TGTGCCAGCAGCCCCGGGACTAGCGGAATCACAGATACGCAGTATTTT. V and J are TRBV28 and TRBJ2-3, with 11 bases matching TRBD2. This CDR3 region has 16 residues. From germline, CDR1 is MDHEN and CDR2 SYDVKM. V lost 6 bases and J lost 2; bases outside the gene matches: 7.

The J gene is TRBJ1-2, the V gene TRBV28; a possible D gene is TRBD1 (5 bases). Trimming stripped 8 bases from V and 6 bases from J, with 13 bases between. This CDR3 region has 12 residues. The germline V gene encodes CDR1 MDHEN and CDR2 SYDVKM. The CDR3 reads CASGTGTHGYTF. CDR3 nucleotide sequence: TGTGCCAGCGGAACCGGGACGCATGGCTACACCTTC.

The V call is TRBV11-2, the J call TRBJ2-5; either TRBD1 or TRBD2 may supply D (5 bases each). Per germline, CDR1 SGHAT and CDR2 FQNNGV. The CDR3 has 15 residues. The V gene lost 5 bases and the J gene lost 2 bases, with 15 bases spanning the gap. The CDR3 DNA follows: TGTGCCAGCAGCGTTTGGGACCTTGGGCAAGAGACCCAGTACTTC. Translating it yields CASSVWDLGQETQYF.

The V call is TRBV7-8, the J call TRBJ2-7; D gene uncertain. The CDR3 spans 16 residues. Germline loops: CDR1 SGHVS, CDR2 FQNEAQ. V gave up 2 bases and J gave up 4 bases, with 18 bases separating them. This chain's CDR3 is CASSLNPGSLEYEQYF. The DNA of the CDR3 is TGTGCCAGCAGCTTAAACCCTGGCAGCCTAGAATACGAGCAGTACTTC.

V gene TRBV2 combines with J gene TRBJ2-4; D unresolved. The CDR3 has 13 residues. Per germline, CDR1 SNHLY and CDR2 FYNNEI. With 8 bases removed from V and 5 bases from J, the gap between germline ends came to 13 bases. The CDR3 nucleotides are TGTGCCAGCTGCCTGGGGTGGCAAAACATTCAGTACTTC. It yields the protein CASCLGWQNIQYF.

The V and J genes are TRBV6-5 and TRBJ1-3; D ambiguous. Germline CDR1 and CDR2: MNHEY and SVGAGI. V gave up 6 bases and J gave up 4 bases, with 13 bases separating them. This CDR3 is built from 14 residues. This CDR3 is CASSSGGYGNTIYF. DNA of the CDR3: TGTGCCAGCAGCTCTGGAGGGTACGGAAACACCATATATTTT.

The CDR3 DNA reads as TGTGCCAGCAGCCAGGACAATCCCTACGAGCAGTACTTC. Its protein is CASSQDNPYEQYF. The genes are TRBV7-2 and TRBJ2-7; D might be TRBD1 (5 bases). The CDR3 length is 13 residues. V gave up 5 bases and J gave up 2 bases, with 10 bases separating them. Germline V CDR1 and CDR2: SGHTA, FQGNSA.

The V call is TRBV3-1 (or the pseudogene TRBV3-2), the J call TRBJ2-1; D may be TRBD1 or TRBD2 (6 bases each). The CDR3 has 13 amino acids. V lost 3 bases and J 7 bases, leaving 10 bases between the germline ends. Germline assignment: CDR1 LGHDT and CDR2 YNNKEL (reference sequence). Here the CDR3 reads CASSQSGANEQFF. DNA for the CDR3: TGTGCCAGCAGCCAGTCGGGGGCGAATGAGCAGTTCTTC.

The chain is built from TRBV7-9 and TRBJ1-1; no firm D call. CDR3 length: 14 residues. Germline CDR1 reads SEHNR; CDR2 reads FQNEAQ (reference sequence). V lost 5 bases and J 3 bases, leaving 13 bases between the germline ends. The CDR3 DNA sequence: TGTGCCAGCAGCCCCTCGCGTAGGGACACTGAAGCTTTCTTT. Translating it yields CASSPSRRDTEAFF.

The chain carries TRBV2 and TRBJ1-2, with unresolved D. CDR1 is SNHLY, CDR2 FYNNEI, per germline. This CDR3 region has 13 residues. V was trimmed by 1 base and J by 4 bases, leaving 7 bases between them. The CDR3 loop reads CASSEGQIYGYTF. DNA for the CDR3: TGTGCCAGCAGTGAAGGGCAAATCTATGGCTACACCTTC. The full variable domain, rest sourced from reference TRBV2 and TRBJ1-2, is EPEVTQTPSHQVTQMGQEVILRCVPISNHLYFYWYRQILGQKVEFLVSFYNNEISEKSEIFDDQFSVERPDGSNFTLKIRSTKLEDSAMYFCASSEGQIYGYTFGSGTRLTVV.

The chain employs TRBV28 and TRBJ1-2; D is possibly TRBD1 (5 bases). Trimming pared 6 bases from V and 3 bases from J, leaving 11 bases between. The germline V gene encodes CDR1 MDHEN and CDR2 SYDVKM. The CDR3 covers 13 residues. The DNA for the CDR3 is TGTGCCAGCAGCTTGGGGGTGGACTATGGCTACACCTTC. This gives the protein CASSLGVDYGYTF.

V gene TRBV6-1 combines with J gene TRBJ2-7; D possibly corresponds to TRBD2 (5 bases). The CDR3 runs 14 residues. V dropped 3 bases and J dropped 10 bases, with 19 bases sitting between them. From germline, CDR1 is MNHNS and CDR2 SASEGT. The chain's CDR3 is CASSEHGKDWEQYF. The CDR3 nucleotides read TGTGCCAGCAGTGAGCACGGGAAAGACTGGGAACAGTACTTC.

The J gene is TRBJ2-4, the V gene TRBV29-1, with D maybe TRBD1 (6 bases). CDR3 size: 14 residues. Looked up from germline, CDR1 is SQVTM and CDR2 is ANQGSEA. V shed 4 bases and J shed 5 bases, with 15 bases lying between them. The CDR3 is CSVANQGRENIQYF. CDR3 in DNA: TGCAGCGTTGCCAACCAGGGGCGCGAAAACATTCAGTACTTC.

V gene TRBV19 combines with J gene TRBJ2-3, with D unresolved. This CDR3 has 14 amino acids. Trimming left V 7 bases short and J 0 bases short, with 11 bases between. Germline V lookup: CDR1 LNHDA, CDR2 SQIVND (reference sequence). As DNA, the CDR3 is TGTGCCAGTACCGAACCGACTAGCACAGATACGCAGTATTTT. This codes for CASTEPTSTDTQYF.

The rearrangement uses TRBV18 and TRBJ2-3; 9 bases fit TRBD2. This CDR3 spans 14 amino acids. Trimming took 3 bases from V and 4 from J; bases not matched to a gene: 2. Germline assignment: CDR1 KGHSH and CDR2 LQKENI. In DNA form, the CDR3 reads TGTGCCAGCTCACCGGGACTAGCCGCAGATACGCAGTATTTT. Its protein product is CASSPGLAADTQYF.

This rearrangement joins TRBV2 to TRBJ1-2, with a weak D call TRBD1 (6 bases). Germline loops: CDR1 SNHLY, CDR2 FYNNEI. CDR3 length: 14 residues. Trimming removed 10 bases at V and 1 base at J, with 16 bases between. The CDR3 region is CATHPGHFNYGYTF. The CDR3 nucleotides are TGTGCCACCCACCCGGGACACTTTAACTATGGCTACACCTTC.

CDR3 sequence (DNA): TGTGCCAGCAGCCAAGATCGCTTTAGTTCGAACACCGGGGAGCTGTTTTTT. Translated, it gives CASSQDRFSSNTGELFF. V and J are TRBV3-1 (or the pseudogene TRBV3-2) and TRBJ2-2; D call uncertain. The CDR3 extends over 17 amino acids. The V end was cut by 0 bases, the J end by 0 bases, with 11 bases between. CDR1 and CDR2 from the germline V gene are LGHDT and YNNKEL (reference sequence).

This clone appeared a single time. V usage is TRBV28 and J usage is TRBJ1-5, with D perhaps matching TRBD1 (6 bases). The V end was cut by 6 bases, the J end by 0 bases, with 9 bases between. The CDR3 covers 14 residues. Germline V gene lookup returns CDR1 MDHEN and CDR2 SYDVKM. The CDR3 is CASRTGNSNQPQHF. The CDR3 DNA sequence: TGTGCCAGCAGGACAGGCAATAGCAATCAGCCCCAGCATTTT.

In its sample, this clone was seen once. The chain is built from TRBV7-3 and TRBJ2-4; 7 bases are shared with TRBD2. The length of the CDR3 is 15 residues. J gave up 3 bases and V 5 bases, and 7 bases lay outside the gene matches. Per the germline V gene, CDR1 is SGHTA and CDR2 is FQGTGA. The CDR3 DNA reads TGTGCCAGCAGCCTCGGGGGGAGTAGCAAAAACATTCAGTACTTC. This codes for CASSLGGSSKNIQYF.

This clone was detected once. The CDR3 DNA follows: TGTGCCAGCAGTTTCGGACAGACTCAGTTCTTC. Residues: CASSFGQTQFF. This chain links TRBV6-5 with TRBJ2-1, with a weak D call TRBD1 (6 bases). The CDR3 has 11 amino acids. Trimming left V 4 bases short and J 13 bases short, with 11 bases between. Germline V lookup: CDR1 MNHEY, CDR2 SVGAGI.

The chain links TRBV7-2 to TRBJ2-2; D is ambiguous. The CDR3 runs 14 residues. The V gene's germline CDR1 is SGHTA and CDR2 FQGNSA. Trimming shortened V by 4 bases and J by 7 bases, and 13 bases separated the two germline ends. CDR3: CASSSDPSVGELFF. Here the CDR3 DNA reads TGTGCCAGCAGCTCGGACCCTTCGGTCGGGGAGCTGTTTTTT.

CDR3 protein: CSASAGATSYNEQFF. CDR3 sequence (DNA): TGCAGTGCTAGTGCGGGAGCGACCTCCTACAATGAGCAGTTCTTC. The chain couples TRBV20-1 to TRBJ2-1; TRBD2 agrees at 7 bases. The V and J ends lost 3 bases and 0 bases, in that order; junction bases with no gene match: 5. Germline V gives CDR1 DFQATT, CDR2 SNEGSKA (reference sequence). The CDR3 extends over 15 amino acids.

The chain uses TRBV2 and TRBJ2-4, with 12 nucleotides matching TRBD2. The CDR3 has 19 residues. Germline-derived CDR1 and CDR2 are SNHLY and FYNNEI. V was clipped by 4 bases and J by 3 bases; unmatched bases: 13. CDR3 nucleotides: TGTGCCAGCAGTGGGACACTTACTAGCGGGAGGCGTTTCAAAAACATTCAGTACTTC. Its translation: CASSGTLTSGRRFKNIQYF. The full variable domain, with the rest looked up from reference TRBV2 and TRBJ2-4, is EPEVTQTPSHQVTQMGQEVILRCVPISNHLYFYWYRQILGQKVEFLVSFYNNEISEKSEIFDDQFSVERPDGSNFTLKIRSTKLEDSAMYFCASSGTLTSGRRFKNIQYFGAGTRLSVL.

This chain links TRBV30 with TRBJ2-7; TRBD1 matches 10 bases. Germline lookup yields CDR1 GTSNPN and CDR2 SVGIG (reference sequence). V shed 8 bases, J shed 0 bases, and the junction held 7 bases outside the gene matches. The CDR3 sequence is 14 residues long. CDR3 DNA: TGTGCCGGCCTTCGGGACAGGGGCTCCTACGAGCAGTACTTC. Residues: CAGLRDRGSYEQYF.

This clone is a singleton in its sample. The CDR3 loop is CASSPPGQGGTGELFF. CDR3 bases: TGTGCCAGCAGCCCTCCCGGACAGGGGGGCACCGGGGAGCTGTTTTTT. This chain joins TRBV5-6 and TRBJ2-2, with 10 bases that match TRBD1. Germline V lookup: CDR1 SGHDT, CDR2 YYEEEE. The CDR3 consists of 16 residues. V lost 4 bases and J lost 4; bases outside the gene matches: 7.

This chain uses TRBV6-1 with TRBJ1-5, with D uncertain. CDR3 length: 12 amino acids. V was trimmed by 2 bases and J by 7 bases, leaving 6 bases between them. Germline CDR1 MNHNS, CDR2 SASEGT. The CDR3 reads CASSEFPQPQHF. DNA of the CDR3: TGTGCCAGCAGTGAATTTCCCCAGCCCCAGCATTTT.

The gene calls are TRBV19 and TRBJ2-2, with TRBD2 identical over 12 bases. Germline assignment: CDR1 LNHDA and CDR2 SQIVND (reference sequence). This CDR3 comprises 16 residues. The J segment lost 3 bases and the V segment lost 6 bases, leaving 5 bases of the junction unmatched. CDR3 residues: CASSHGTSGYTGELFF. In DNA, the CDR3 is TGTGCCAGTAGCCACGGGACTAGCGGGTACACCGGGGAGCTGTTTTTT.

The genes are TRBV5-5 and TRBJ1-1; D gene uncertain. CDR1 is SGHKS and CDR2 is YYEKEE in the germline V gene (reference sequence). CDR3 size: 15 residues. Trimming left V 2 bases short and J 0 bases short, with 11 bases between. The CDR3 loop reads CASSFPGQLNTEAFF. The CDR3 DNA is TGTGCCAGCAGCTTTCCCGGGCAGCTGAACACTGAAGCTTTCTTT.